The 29 T cell receptor beta chains reported below all come from one sample, sequenced in a study of blood T cells in healthy people across ages. It was with a sample-barcoded 5' primer and a J-beta primer mix that a second PCR of roughly 7 to 12 cycles was run. TCRdb called the 5' RACE reads again in MiXCR, with one record for every CDR3 protein. In the table there are about 1.4 million distinct CDR3 sequences, 45% to 70% of which are singletons. The specimen sequenced was blood. The receptors shown here come from a man between 18 and 29 years old in good health.

This clonotype came up a few times. The rearrangement joins TRBV6-5 to TRBJ1-2, with D maybe TRBD1 (6 bases). This CDR3 has 15 residues. The V end lost 7 bases, the J end lost 4 bases, and 19 bases lay between the germline ends. Germline assignment: CDR1 MNHEY and CDR2 SVGAGI. The CDR3 region has the DNA TGTGCCAGCACCAAGGACAGTGGGATCGGCTATGGCTACACCTTC. Amino acid sequence: CASTKDSGIGYGYTF.

V and J are TRBV29-1 and TRBJ2-7, with a weak D call TRBD1 (6 bases). The V and J ends lost 6 bases and 2 bases respectively, with 14 bases between them. The CDR3 contains 13 residues. Germline V gene data show CDR1 as SQVTM and CDR2 as ANQGSEA. DNA of the CDR3: TGCAGCGTCGGTCTAGAGGGGGCCTACGAGCAGTACTTC. Its translation is CSVGLEGAYEQYF.

CDR3 region: CASSLARGVLTYEQYF. In nucleotides, the CDR3 is TGTGCCAGCAGTTTAGCGCGAGGGGTTCTCACCTACGAGCAGTACTTC. This chain connects TRBV12-3 or TRBV12-4 to TRBJ2-7; D tentatively fits TRBD1 or TRBD2 (5 bases each). This CDR3 region has 16 residues. V lost 0 bases, J lost 2 bases, and 14 bases lay in between.

The chain joins TRBV7-2 to TRBJ2-1; unclear D gene. Trimming removed 5 bases at V and 11 bases at J, with 19 bases between. Per the germline V gene, CDR1 is SGHTA and CDR2 is FQGNSA. The CDR3 runs 14 residues. The CDR3 spells CASSLPLVRAQQFF. The CDR3 nucleotides read TGTGCCAGCAGCCTACCACTGGTTAGAGCACAGCAGTTCTTC.

This chain joins TRBV5-1 and TRBJ1-4, with TRBD1 matching 9 bases. V shed 4 bases and J 7 bases; nucleotides not matched to a gene: 5. Per the germline V gene, CDR1 is SGHRS and CDR2 is YFSETQ. The CDR3 has 14 residues. For the CDR3, the DNA is TGCGCCAGCAGCACCGGGACAGGGCGTGAAAAACTGTTTTTT. Its protein is CASSTGTGREKLFF. The variable domain in full, completed from reference TRBV5-1 and TRBJ1-4, reads KAGVTQTPRYLIKTRGQQVTLSCSPISGHRSVSWYQQTPGQGLQFLFEYFSETQRNKGNFPGRFSGRQFSNSRSEMNVSTLELGDSALYLCASSTGTGREKLFFGSGTQLSVL.

The chain has TRBV20-1 and TRBJ2-6; D is uncertain. Germline CDR1 is DFQATT and CDR2 is SNEGSKA (reference sequence). This CDR3 is 12 amino acids long. V was clipped by 1 base and J by 3 bases, with 1 base between them. CDR3 amino acids: CSARVGANVLTF. Here the CDR3 DNA reads TGCAGTGCTAGAGTTGGGGCCAACGTCCTGACTTTC.

The gene calls are TRBV7-6 and TRBJ1-1, with 7 nucleotides matching TRBD1. CDR3 length equals 14 residues. V lost 5 bases to trimming and J lost 4 bases; unmatched junction nucleotides: 7. Looked up from germline, CDR1 is SGHVS and CDR2 is FNYEAQ. The CDR3 DNA is TGTGCCAGCAGCGCCCGACAGGGTGGCACTGAAGCTTTCTTT. Translation gives CASSARQGGTEAFF.

This rearrangement joins TRBV7-9 to TRBJ2-2; 8 nucleotides align to TRBD2. The germline gives CDR1 SEHNR, CDR2 FQNEAQ (reference sequence). The CDR3 sequence is 15 residues long. Trimming at V came to 5 bases and at J to 2 bases, leaving 4 bases not matched to a gene. The DNA for the CDR3 is TGTGCCAGCAGCGAGACTAGCGATAACACCGGGGAGCTGTTTTTT. Protein: CASSETSDNTGELFF.

This chain uses TRBV5-1 with TRBJ2-1; TRBD1 aligns across 7 bases. The trim removed 0 bases at V and 7 bases at J, leaving 13 bases unmatched. This CDR3 comprises 17 residues. Germline V lookup: CDR1 SGHRS, CDR2 YFSETQ. The DNA of the CDR3 is TGCGCCAGCAGCTTGGGCGGACAGGTTAGGTACCAGAATGAGCAGTTCTTC. It encodes CASSLGGQVRYQNEQFF.

This chain links TRBV25-1 with TRBJ1-2, with D unresolved. The CDR3 spans 11 residues. CDR1 MGHDK and CDR2 SYGVNS come from the germline V gene. Trimming pared 7 bases from V and 5 bases from J, leaving 8 bases between. DNA of the CDR3: TGTGCCAGCAACAGCGTGTATGGCTACACCTTC. Amino acids: CASNSVYGYTF.

The chain has TRBV4-1 and TRBJ2-5, with D possibly matching TRBD2 (5 bases). CDR3 length: 14 residues. In germline, CDR1 is MGHRA, CDR2 YSYEKL. Between the trimmed V and J ends, which lost 4 bases and 2 bases, there was a span of 11 bases. The CDR3 DNA follows: TGCGCCAGCAGCCCACGGAGGAAACAAGAGACCCAGTACTTC. Translation gives CASSPRRKQETQYF.

The chain joins TRBV3-1 to TRBJ2-5; D is perhaps TRBD1 or TRBD2 (5 bases each). There are 14 residues in the CDR3. V was cut by 0 bases and J by 5 bases, with 10 bases left in between. Germline CDR1 reads LGHDT; CDR2 reads YNNKEL (reference sequence). The CDR3 reads CASSQDTRGETQYF. The DNA of the CDR3 is TGTGCCAGCAGCCAAGATACGAGGGGTGAGACCCAGTACTTC.

This clonotype has just a few counts. V usage is TRBV5-1 and J usage is TRBJ2-1, with 9 bases identical to TRBD1. Trimming cost V 4 bases and J 4 bases; bases outside gene matches: 6. Germline CDR1 reads SGHRS; CDR2 reads YFSETQ. The CDR3 contains 15 residues. Written as DNA, the CDR3 is TGCGCCAGCAGCACCTGGACAGGGGATTACAATGAGCAGTTCTTC. Encoded protein: CASSTWTGDYNEQFF.

This chain connects TRBV4-1 to TRBJ2-5, with D perhaps given as TRBD1 or TRBD2 (5 bases each). V dropped 0 bases and J dropped 2 bases, with 10 bases sitting between them. Looked up from germline, CDR1 is MGHRA and CDR2 is YSYEKL. The CDR3 has 15 residues. CDR3 sequence reads: CASSQEGTGQETQYF. The CDR3 region has the DNA TGCGCCAGCAGCCAAGAGGGGACGGGTCAAGAGACCCAGTACTTC.

The chain recombines TRBV14 with TRBJ2-7; weak D call: TRBD1 (5 bases). The CDR3 has 16 amino acids. Looked up from germline, CDR1 is SGHDN and CDR2 is FVKESK. V lost 4 bases and J 4 bases, leaving 20 bases between the germline ends. As DNA, the CDR3 is TGTGCCAGCAGCCTTTTACCTGGGGCAGGGCTGTACGAGCAGTACTTC. Its translation is CASSLLPGAGLYEQYF.

The CDR3 spells CASSLGNKFQETQYF. CDR3 nucleotide sequence: TGTGCCAGCAGCTTAGGAAACAAATTCCAAGAGACCCAGTACTTC. This sequence joins TRBV11-2 and TRBJ2-5, with D uncertain. Germline loops: CDR1 SGHAT, CDR2 FQNNGV. The CDR3 runs 15 residues. The V and J ends lost 1 base and 1 base respectively, with 10 bases between them.

J is TRBJ1-5 and V is TRBV20-1; 10 bases align to TRBD1. Losses at the gene ends were 3 bases for V and 2 bases for J; bases not matched to a gene: 7. From germline, CDR1 is DFQATT and CDR2 SNEGSKA (reference sequence). This CDR3 comprises 16 residues. The CDR3 DNA reads as TGCAGTGCTAGCAGTTGGGACAGGGGTGGCAATCAGCCCCAGCATTTT. It specifies CSASSWDRGGNQPQHF.

Here the CDR3 reads CSVFNRGYGYTF. The CDR3 DNA reads as TGCAGCGTTTTTAACAGGGGCTATGGCTACACCTTC. The chain is built from TRBV29-1 and TRBJ1-2; 7 positions match TRBD1. The CDR3 covers 12 residues. Trimming cost V 5 bases and J 4 bases; bases outside gene matches: 4. The germline V gene has CDR1 SQVTM and CDR2 ANQGSEA.

CDR3 sequence: CASSVLRAQPQHF. The CDR3 nucleotides read TGTGCCAGCAGCGTACTCAGGGCTCAGCCCCAGCATTTT. The chain employs TRBV5-6 and TRBJ1-5; maybe TRBD1 (5 bases). The V end lost 4 bases, the J end lost 6 bases, and 11 bases lay between the germline ends. This CDR3 has 13 residues. Germline V lookup: CDR1 SGHDT, CDR2 YYEEEE.

There are a few counts of this clonotype. The J gene is TRBJ2-7, the V gene TRBV20-1; D gene ambiguous. Germline-derived CDR1 and CDR2 are DFQATT and SNEGSKA (reference sequence). The CDR3 sequence is 13 residues long. Trimming removed 5 bases from V and 2 bases from J, with 13 bases in between. The CDR3 spells CSAQMTRTYEQYF. CDR3 DNA: TGCAGTGCTCAAATGACACGAACCTACGAGCAGTACTTC.

This clonotype was counted only a few times. V and J are TRBV10-3 and TRBJ2-7; D uncertain. The CDR3 runs to 12 residues. The V end was cut by 3 bases, the J end by 3 bases, with 6 bases between. Germline V lookup: CDR1 ENHRY, CDR2 SYGVKD. CDR3 loop: CAISDYNYEQYF. The CDR3, as DNA: TGTGCCATCAGTGATTACAACTACGAGCAGTACTTC.

For this clonotype: At one end the junction does not follow the germline gene, possibly because of a read error. The chain is built from TRBV7-2 and TRBJ1-1; possible D gene TRBD1, 6 bases. Germline V lookup: CDR1 SGHTA, CDR2 FQGNSA. CDR3 size: 16 residues. CDR3 amino acids: CAGSLVSIRGRIEAFF. The CDR3 DNA follows: TGTGCCGGCAGCTTAGTCAGCATTCGGGGGCGGATTGAAGCTTTCTTT.

The sample holds one count of this clonotype. Written as DNA, the CDR3 is TGTGCCAGCAGGACACAGGGGAATGAGCAGTTCTTC. It is translated as CASRTQGNEQFF. The chain couples TRBV2 to TRBJ2-1; 7 nucleotides agree with TRBD1. The CDR3 has 12 residues. V shed 6 bases, J shed 7 bases, and the junction held 3 bases outside the gene matches. Looked up from germline, CDR1 is SNHLY and CDR2 is FYNNEI.

The chain has TRBV20-1 and TRBJ1-4, with 8 bases fitting TRBD1. Germline lookup yields CDR1 DFQATT and CDR2 SNEGSKA (reference sequence). The CDR3 extends over 14 amino acids. With 3 bases clipped from V and 8 bases from J, the junction kept 8 bases outside the gene matches. The CDR3 loop is CSARLTGEREKLFF. CDR3 DNA: TGCAGTGCTAGGCTGACAGGGGAAAGAGAAAAACTGTTTTTT.

This clonotype was detected a few times. The V and J genes are TRBV2 and TRBJ2-5, with D possibly being TRBD1 (5 bases). CDR3 length: 11 residues. With 7 bases removed from V and 7 bases from J, the gap between germline ends came to 10 bases. Per the germline V gene, CDR1 is SNHLY and CDR2 is FYNNEI. The CDR3 DNA sequence: TGTGCCAGCAATAGGGGCCCGACCCAGTACTTC. Protein sequence: CASNRGPTQYF.

The chain combines TRBV5-5 with TRBJ1-2, with no clear D. This CDR3 region has 14 residues. Trimming pared 3 bases from V and 4 bases from J, leaving 13 bases between. CDR1 and CDR2 (germline): SGHKS, YYEKEE (reference sequence). The CDR3 DNA follows: TGTGCCAGCAGCTCAGACACAGTCACCTATGGCTACACCTTC. It yields the protein CASSSDTVTYGYTF.

The rearrangement uses TRBV12-3 or TRBV12-4 and TRBJ2-4; D possibly matches TRBD1 or TRBD2 (5 bases each). The DNA end lines up better with TRBJ2-5; the J call may be wrong. This CDR3 spans 15 amino acids. CDR3 coding DNA: TGTGCCAGCAGTTTATTGCCAGGGACGCGAGAGACCCAGTACTTC. Translation: CASSLLPGTRETQYF.

This clonotype showed up just a few times. The rearrangement uses TRBV7-2 and TRBJ2-3; no firm D call. The V gene lost 5 bases and the J gene lost 6 bases, with 9 bases spanning the gap. The CDR3 sequence is 12 residues long. Germline CDR1 is SGHTA and CDR2 is FQGNSA. Written as DNA, the CDR3 is TGTGCCAGCAGCGCCCATGACGATACGCAGTATTTT. Protein sequence: CASSAHDDTQYF.

The V call is TRBV12-3 or TRBV12-4, the J call TRBJ2-7, with TRBD1 as a possible D gene (6 bases). The germline V and J ends were trimmed by 2 bases and 3 bases, with 11 bases remaining between them. The CDR3 runs 14 residues. CDR3 protein: CASSLPGQLYEQYF. CDR3 in DNA: TGTGCCAGCAGTTTACCCGGACAGCTCTACGAGCAGTACTTC.